Shown below are 6 T cell receptor beta chains from a single sample sequenced in a study of blood T cell repertoires in COVID-19. Assay used: immunoSEQ multiplex PCR; TCRdb lists only in-frame clones, some missing. The sample yields approximately 170,000 clones, roughly 93% seen once. Sequenced material: peripheral blood. The receptors here all came from a man younger than 30 with COVID-19, enrolled during active disease.

This chain connects TRBV11-2 to TRBJ2-7; possibly TRBD2 for D (5 bases). The V end was cut by 0 bases, the J end by 4 bases, with 10 bases between. Germline CDR1 SGHAT, CDR2 FQNNGV. The CDR3 has 14 amino acids. The CDR3 region is CASSLDFRGYEQYF. As DNA, the CDR3 is TGTGCCAGCAGCTTAGATTTTCGGGGTTACGAGCAGTACTTC.

This chain connects TRBV11-3 to TRBJ2-2; D ambiguous. Per germline, CDR1 SGHNT and CDR2 YENEEA. V was cut by 0 bases and J by 6 bases, with 8 bases left in between. The CDR3 loop spans 14 amino acids. The DNA of the CDR3 is TGTGCCAGCAGCTTAGACGCAGGTTCCGGGGAGCTGTTTTTT. Protein: CASSLDAGSGELFF.

V is TRBV6-5 and J is TRBJ1-1; D is unclear. The V gene's germline CDR1 is MNHEY and CDR2 SVGAGI. The CDR3 length is 12 residues. V was shortened by 2 bases and J by 5 bases, with 6 bases between the two germline ends. This CDR3 reads CASSYSATEAFF. The CDR3 region has the DNA TGTGCCAGCAGTTACAGCGCTACTGAAGCTTTCTTT.

This chain joins TRBV30 and TRBJ2-3; D is possibly TRBD2 (6 bases). Germline V CDR1 and CDR2: GTSNPN, SVGIG (reference sequence). V dropped 1 base and J dropped 1 base, with 12 bases sitting between them. The CDR3 consists of 15 residues. CDR3 bases: TGTGCCTGGAGTGCGGGGGTCGACGGCACAGATACGCAGTATTTT. This codes for CAWSAGVDGTDTQYF.

This chain connects TRBV6-2 or TRBV6-3 to TRBJ2-7; tentatively, D is TRBD1 (6 bases). V was clipped by 4 bases and J by 4 bases, with 11 bases between them. The CDR3 has 13 residues. Per the germline V gene, CDR1 is MNHEY and CDR2 is SVGEGT. CDR3 bases: TGTGCCAGCAGTTTTAGCAGGGGTTACGAGCAGTACTTC. Translating it yields CASSFSRGYEQYF.

For this clone: This same CDR3 is encoded by further DNA sequences in the sample. The chain links TRBV4-3 to TRBJ2-1, with D unresolved. The V gene lost 0 bases and the J gene lost 0 bases, with 6 bases spanning the gap. There are 15 residues in the CDR3. Per germline, CDR1 LGHNA and CDR2 YSLEER. The DNA of the CDR3 is TGCGCCAGCAGCCAAGACCGGAGCTCCTACAATGAGCAGTTCTTC. As protein: CASSQDRSSYNEQFF.